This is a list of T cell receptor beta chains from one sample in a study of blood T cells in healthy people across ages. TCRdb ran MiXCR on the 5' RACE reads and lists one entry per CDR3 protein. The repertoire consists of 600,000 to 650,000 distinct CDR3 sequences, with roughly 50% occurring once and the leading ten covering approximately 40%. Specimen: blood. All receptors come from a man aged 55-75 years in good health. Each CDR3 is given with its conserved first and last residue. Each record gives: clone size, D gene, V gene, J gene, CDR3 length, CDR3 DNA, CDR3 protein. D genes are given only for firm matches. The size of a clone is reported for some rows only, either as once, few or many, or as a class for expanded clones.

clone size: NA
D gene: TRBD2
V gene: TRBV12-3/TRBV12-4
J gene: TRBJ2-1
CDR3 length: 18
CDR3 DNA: TGTGCCAGCAGTTTCTTTGCGGGGGGCCGATATAACTACAATGAGCAGTTCTTC
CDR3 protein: CASSFFAGGRYNYNEQFF

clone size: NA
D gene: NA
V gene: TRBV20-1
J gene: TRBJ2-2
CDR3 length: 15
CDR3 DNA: TGCAGTGCTAGAGGCCGTCCGACGAACACCGGGGAGCTGTTTTTT
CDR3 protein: CSARGRPTNTGELFF

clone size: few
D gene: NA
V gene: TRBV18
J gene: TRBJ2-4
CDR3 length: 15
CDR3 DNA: TGTGCCAGCTCACCGGACTGGGGGGCCAAAAACATTCAGTACTTC
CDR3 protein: CASSPDWGAKNIQYF

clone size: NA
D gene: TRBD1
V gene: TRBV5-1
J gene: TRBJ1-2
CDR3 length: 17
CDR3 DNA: TGCGCCAGCAGGTCTGAGGGCCAGGGGGCTTCTCTATCTGGCTACACCTTC
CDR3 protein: CASRSEGQGASLSGYTF

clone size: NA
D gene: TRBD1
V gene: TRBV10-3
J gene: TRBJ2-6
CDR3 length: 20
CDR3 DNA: TGTGCCATCAGTGAGTCGGGTGGCCAGGGGGCCGACTCTGGGACCAACGTCCTGACTTTC
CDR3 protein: CAISESGGQGADSGTNVLTF

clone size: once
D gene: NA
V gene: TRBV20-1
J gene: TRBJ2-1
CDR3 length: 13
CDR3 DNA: TGCAGTGCTAGGAGGATTAAATACGATGAGCAGTTCTTC
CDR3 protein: CSARRIKYDEQFF

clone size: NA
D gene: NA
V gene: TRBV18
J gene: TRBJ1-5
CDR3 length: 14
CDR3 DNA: TGTGCCAGCTCGCGACAGAGAAGCAATCAGCCCCAGCATTTT
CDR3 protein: CASSRQRSNQPQHF

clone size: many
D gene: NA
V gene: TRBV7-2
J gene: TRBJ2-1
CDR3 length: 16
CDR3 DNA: TGTGCCAGCAGCTTAGCGGGGGGCAACTCCTACAATGAGCAGTTCTTC
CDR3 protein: CASSLAGGNSYNEQFF

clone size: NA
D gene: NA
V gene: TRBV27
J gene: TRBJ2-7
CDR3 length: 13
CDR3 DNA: TGTGCCAGCAGCCTAGCCCTCCAGTACGAGCAGTACTTC
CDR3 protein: CASSLALQYEQYF

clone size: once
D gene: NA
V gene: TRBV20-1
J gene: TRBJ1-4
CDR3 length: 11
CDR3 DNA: TGCAGTGCGAGACAATCTGAAAAACTGTTTTTT
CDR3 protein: CSARQSEKLFF

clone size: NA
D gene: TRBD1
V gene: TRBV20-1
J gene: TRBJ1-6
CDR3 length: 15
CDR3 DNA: TGCAGTGCCGGGCCGGGGGACAGGGGACATTCACCCCTCCACTTT
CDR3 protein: CSAGPGDRGHSPLHF

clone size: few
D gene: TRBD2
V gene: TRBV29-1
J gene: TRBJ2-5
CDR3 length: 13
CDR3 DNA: TGCAGCGTGGTCACGGCGGGGGAAGAGACCCAGTACTTC
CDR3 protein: CSVVTAGEETQYF

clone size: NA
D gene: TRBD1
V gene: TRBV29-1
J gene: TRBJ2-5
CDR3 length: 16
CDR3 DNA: TGCAGCGTTGCTTCATTTGGCAGGGGGCGTCAAGAGACCCAGTACTTC
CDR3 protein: CSVASFGRGRQETQYF

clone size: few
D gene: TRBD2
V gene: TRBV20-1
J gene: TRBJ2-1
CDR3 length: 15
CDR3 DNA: TGCAGTGCTAGAGATATAGCGGGGGGCCCCAATGAGCAGTTCTTC
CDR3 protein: CSARDIAGGPNEQFF

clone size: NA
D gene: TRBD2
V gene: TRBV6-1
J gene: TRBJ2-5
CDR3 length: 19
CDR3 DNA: TGTGCCAGCAGTGTTCTTTCGGCGGGGGGAACACCGTACCAAGAGACCCAGTACTTC
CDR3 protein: CASSVLSAGGTPYQETQYF

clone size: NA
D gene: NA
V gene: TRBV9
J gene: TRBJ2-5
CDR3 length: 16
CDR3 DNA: TGTGCCAGCAGCGCCGAACAGGGGGGGAAAGTGGAGACCCAGTACTTC
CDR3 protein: CASSAEQGGKVETQYF

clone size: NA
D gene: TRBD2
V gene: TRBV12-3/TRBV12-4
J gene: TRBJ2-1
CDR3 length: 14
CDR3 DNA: TGTGCCAGCAGTTCCCCGGGACTAGCGACTGAGCAGTTCTTC
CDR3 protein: CASSSPGLATEQFF

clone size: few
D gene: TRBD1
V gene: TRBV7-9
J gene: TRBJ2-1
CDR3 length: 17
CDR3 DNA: TGTGCCAGCAGCAGACCGTTGGCAGGGGGTGACTACAATGAGCAGTTCTTC
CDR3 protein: CASSRPLAGGDYNEQFF

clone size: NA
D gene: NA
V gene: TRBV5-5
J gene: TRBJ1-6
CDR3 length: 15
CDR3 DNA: TGTGCCAGCAGCGCGCCGCCTTTGGGGTGGAACCCCCTCCACTTT
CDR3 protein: CASSAPPLGWNPLHF

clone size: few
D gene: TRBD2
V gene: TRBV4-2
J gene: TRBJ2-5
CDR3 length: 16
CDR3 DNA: TGTGCCAGCAGCCACGCCGGGACTAGCGGTGAAGAGACCCAGTACTTC
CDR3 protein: CASSHAGTSGEETQYF

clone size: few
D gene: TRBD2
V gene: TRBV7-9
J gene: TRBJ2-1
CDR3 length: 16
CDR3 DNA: TGTGCCAGCAGCTCCATAGCGGGGGGGAGTTACAATGAGCAGTTCTTC
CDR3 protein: CASSSIAGGSYNEQFF

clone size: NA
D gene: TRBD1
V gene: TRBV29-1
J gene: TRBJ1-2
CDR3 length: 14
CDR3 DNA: TGCAGCGTGGGAGGGGGCAGGGAGGATGATGGCTACACCTTC
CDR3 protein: CSVGGGREDDGYTF

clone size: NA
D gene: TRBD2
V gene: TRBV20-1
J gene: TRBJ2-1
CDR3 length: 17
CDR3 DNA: TGCAGCGCCACGGGATCCGTAGCGGGGGGGATCTACAATGAGCAGTTCTTC
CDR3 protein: CSATGSVAGGIYNEQFF

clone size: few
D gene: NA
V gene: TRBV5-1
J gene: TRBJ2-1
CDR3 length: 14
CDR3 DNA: TGCGCCAGTGCGGTGGGGGGCCCCTACAATGAGCAGTTCTTC
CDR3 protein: CASAVGGPYNEQFF

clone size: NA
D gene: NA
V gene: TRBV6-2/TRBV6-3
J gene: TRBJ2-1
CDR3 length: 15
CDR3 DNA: TGTGCCAGCAGTCCGGACGGTGACTACTACAATGAGCAGTTCTTC
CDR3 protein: CASSPDGDYYNEQFF

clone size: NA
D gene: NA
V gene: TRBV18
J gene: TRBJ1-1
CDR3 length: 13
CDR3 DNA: TGTGCCAGCTCACCACAAGAGGATACTGAAGCTTTCTTT
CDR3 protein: CASSPQEDTEAFF

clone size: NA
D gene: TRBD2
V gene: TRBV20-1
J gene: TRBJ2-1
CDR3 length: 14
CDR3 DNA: TGCAGTGCTAGACCCCCGGGACTAGCCCATGAGCAGTTCTTC
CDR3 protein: CSARPPGLAHEQFF

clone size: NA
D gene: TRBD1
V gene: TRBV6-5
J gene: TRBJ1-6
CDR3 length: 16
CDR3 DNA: TGTGCCAGCAGTTACCATCCGGGACAGGCCAATTCACCCCTCCACTTT
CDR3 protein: CASSYHPGQANSPLHF

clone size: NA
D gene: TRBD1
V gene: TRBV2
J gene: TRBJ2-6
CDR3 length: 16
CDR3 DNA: TGTGCCAGCAGAGCTGACAGGGCCTCGGGGGCCAACGTCCTGACTTTC
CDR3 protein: CASRADRASGANVLTF

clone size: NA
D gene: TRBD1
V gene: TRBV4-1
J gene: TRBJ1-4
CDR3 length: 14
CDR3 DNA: TGCGCCAGCAGCCAGGCGACAGGGGCGGATGGGATGTTTTTT
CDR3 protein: CASSQATGADGMFF

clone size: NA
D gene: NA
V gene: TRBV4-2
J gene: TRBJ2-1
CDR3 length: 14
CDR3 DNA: TGTGCCAGCAGTCGGGGATCTAGTACGAATGAGCAGTTCTTC
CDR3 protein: CASSRGSSTNEQFF

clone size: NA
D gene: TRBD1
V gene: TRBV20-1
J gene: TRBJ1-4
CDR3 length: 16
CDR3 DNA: TGCAGTGCTAGCGGGACAGGGGGCCGGCTGGGTGAAAAACTGTTTTTT
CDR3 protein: CSASGTGGRLGEKLFF

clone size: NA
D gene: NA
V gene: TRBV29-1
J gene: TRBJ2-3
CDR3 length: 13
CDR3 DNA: TGCAGCGTCCCCACTTTGTATTCAGATACGCAGTATTTT
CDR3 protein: CSVPTLYSDTQYF

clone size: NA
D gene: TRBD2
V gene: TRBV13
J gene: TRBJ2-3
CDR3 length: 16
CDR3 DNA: TGTGCCAGCAGCTTCCGGGCCGGGGGGGCACAGAATACGCAGTATTTT
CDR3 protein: CASSFRAGGAQNTQYF

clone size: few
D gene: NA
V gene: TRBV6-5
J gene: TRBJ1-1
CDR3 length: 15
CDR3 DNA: TGTGCCAGCAGTTACTCGGTGGGAATGAACACTGAAGCTTTCTTT
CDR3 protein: CASSYSVGMNTEAFF

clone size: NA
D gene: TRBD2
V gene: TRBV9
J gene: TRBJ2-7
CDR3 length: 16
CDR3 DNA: TGTGCCAGCAGCTCTACACAGGTAGCGGGGGGGGACGAGCAGTACTTC
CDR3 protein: CASSSTQVAGGDEQYF

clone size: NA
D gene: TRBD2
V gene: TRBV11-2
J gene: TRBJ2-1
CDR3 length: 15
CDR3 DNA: TGTGCCAGCAGCTTAGCACTAGCGGGGATCTATGAGCAGTTCTTC
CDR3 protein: CASSLALAGIYEQFF

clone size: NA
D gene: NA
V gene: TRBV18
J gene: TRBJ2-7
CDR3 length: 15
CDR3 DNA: TGTGCCAGCTCGACCACAGGACAGCGAGACTACGAGCAGTACTTC
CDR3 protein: CASSTTGQRDYEQYF

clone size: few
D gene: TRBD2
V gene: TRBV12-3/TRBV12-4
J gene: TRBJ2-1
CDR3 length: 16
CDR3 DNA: TGTGCCAGCAGTTTGGGGACTAGCGGCTTCTACAATGAGCAGTTCTTC
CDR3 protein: CASSLGTSGFYNEQFF

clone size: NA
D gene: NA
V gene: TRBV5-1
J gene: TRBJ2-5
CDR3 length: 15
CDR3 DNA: TGCGCCAGCAGCGTCGGGGCGTCGGAGGGAGAGACCCAGTACTTC
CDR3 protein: CASSVGASEGETQYF

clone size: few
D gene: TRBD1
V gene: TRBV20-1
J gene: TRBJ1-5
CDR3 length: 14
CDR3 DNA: TGCAGTGCTAGGGCGACAGGGGGGAATCAGCCCCAGCATTTT
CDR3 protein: CSARATGGNQPQHF

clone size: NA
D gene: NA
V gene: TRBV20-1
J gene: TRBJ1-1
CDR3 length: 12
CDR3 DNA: TGCAGTGCTAGGAGGGGGAACACTGAAGCTTTCTTT
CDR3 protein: CSARRGNTEAFF

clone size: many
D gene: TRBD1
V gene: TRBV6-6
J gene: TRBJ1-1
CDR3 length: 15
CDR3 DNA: TGTGCCAGCAGTTCCCCGGACAGGTCGGACACTGAAGCTTTCTTT
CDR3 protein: CASSSPDRSDTEAFF

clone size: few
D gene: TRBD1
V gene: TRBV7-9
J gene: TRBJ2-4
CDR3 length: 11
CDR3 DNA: TGTGCCAGCAGGGGACAGTCCATTCAGTACTTC
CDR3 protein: CASRGQSIQYF

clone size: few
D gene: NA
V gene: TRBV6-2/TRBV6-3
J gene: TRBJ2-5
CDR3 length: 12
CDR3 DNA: TGTGCCATCCGGGACCCCCAAGAGACCCAGTACTTC
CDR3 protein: CAIRDPQETQYF

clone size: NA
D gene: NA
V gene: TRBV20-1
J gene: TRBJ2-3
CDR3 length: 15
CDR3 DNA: TGCAGTGCCCAGCAGGGGAACAGGGAGACAGATACGCAGTATTTT
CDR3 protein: CSAQQGNRETDTQYF

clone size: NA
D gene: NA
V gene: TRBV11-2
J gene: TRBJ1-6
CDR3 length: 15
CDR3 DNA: TGTGCCAGCAGCCCGGACAGCTCCTATAATTCACCCCTCCACTTT
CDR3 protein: CASSPDSSYNSPLHF

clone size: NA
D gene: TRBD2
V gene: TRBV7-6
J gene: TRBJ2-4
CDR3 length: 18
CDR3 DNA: TGTGCCAGCAGCCCCGGGCCCTTTAGCGGGAGAACCAAAAACATTCAGTACTTC
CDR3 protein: CASSPGPFSGRTKNIQYF

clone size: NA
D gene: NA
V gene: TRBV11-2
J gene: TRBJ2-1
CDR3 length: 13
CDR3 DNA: TGTGCCAGCAGCTTAGAGCTCCGTAATGAGCAGTTCTTC
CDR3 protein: CASSLELRNEQFF

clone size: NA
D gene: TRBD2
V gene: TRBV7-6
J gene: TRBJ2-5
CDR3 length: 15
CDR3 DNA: TGTGCCAGCAGCTTAGCGGCGGGGGTGGAAGAGACCCAGTACTTC
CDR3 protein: CASSLAAGVEETQYF

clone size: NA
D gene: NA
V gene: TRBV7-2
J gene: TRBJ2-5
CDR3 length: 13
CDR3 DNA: TGTGCCAGCAGCTCCCGGGCCCTGGGGGCCCAGTACTTC
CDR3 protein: CASSSRALGAQYF

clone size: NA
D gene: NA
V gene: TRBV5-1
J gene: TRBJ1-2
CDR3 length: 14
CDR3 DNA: TGCGCCAGCAGCTTTATGACTCCTAACTATGGTTACACCTTC
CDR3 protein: CASSFMTPNYGYTF

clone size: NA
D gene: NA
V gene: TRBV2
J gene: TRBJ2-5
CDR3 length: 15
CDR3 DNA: TGTGCCAGCACCCCACGGGGGACAAGGCAAGAGACCCAGTACTTC
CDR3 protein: CASTPRGTRQETQYF